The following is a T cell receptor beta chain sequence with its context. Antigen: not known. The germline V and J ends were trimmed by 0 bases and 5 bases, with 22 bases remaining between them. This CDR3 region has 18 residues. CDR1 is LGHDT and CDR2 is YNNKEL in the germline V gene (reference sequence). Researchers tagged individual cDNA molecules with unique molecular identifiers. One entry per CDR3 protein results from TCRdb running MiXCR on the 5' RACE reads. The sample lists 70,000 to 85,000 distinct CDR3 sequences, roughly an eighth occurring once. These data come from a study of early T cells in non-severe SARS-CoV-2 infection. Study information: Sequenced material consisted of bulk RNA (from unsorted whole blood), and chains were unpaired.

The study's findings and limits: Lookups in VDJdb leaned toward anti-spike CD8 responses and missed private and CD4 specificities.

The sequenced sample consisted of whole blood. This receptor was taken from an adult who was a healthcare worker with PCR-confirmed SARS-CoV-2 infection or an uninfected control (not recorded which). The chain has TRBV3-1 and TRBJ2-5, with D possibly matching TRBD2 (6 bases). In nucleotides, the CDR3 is TGTGCCAGCAGCCAAGATAGGGTAGCTCGGGGCGGGACGGAGACCCAGTACTTC. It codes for CASSQDRVARGGTETQYF.